This TCR beta chain was identified during a study of T cell repertoires in cytomegalovirus infection. Germline V lookup: CDR1 SEHNR, CDR2 FQNEAQ (reference sequence). The V gene lost 4 bases and the J gene lost 3 bases, with 15 bases spanning the gap. There are 16 residues in the CDR3. Notes on this clonotype: Its matching antigen is unknown.

TCRdb ran MiXCR on the reads and lists one entry per CDR3 protein. The sample has nearly 700,000 distinct CDR3 sequences, around 30% seen once; the top ten hold roughly 18%. The origin of this receptor is a human donor in good health (CMV status not recorded). Some clones in this sample may be carry-over from other donors' samples. The chain couples TRBV7-9 to TRBJ2-2; the D gene is possibly TRBD2 (5 bases). The sample consisted of cultured PBMCs, taken from culture after CMV antigen stimulation. Written as DNA, the CDR3 is TGTGCCAGCAGCTGGGCGAGGGTCTCTTACACCGGGGAGCTGTTTTTT. Translating it yields CASSWARVSYTGELFF.